This TCR beta chain was retrieved from a study of T cell responses to AZD1222 COVID-19 vaccine (dated by TCRdb to about 2021). Concerning the study at large: AZD1222 recipients whose second dose came at about 4 weeks and those whose second dose came at about 12 weeks were combined into one group, since spike-specific TCR depth and breadth did not differ between the two schedules. Trial participants were enrolled by age into subgroups of 18-55, 56-69 and 70-plus years, and roughly 160, 29 and 62 TCR-sequenced participants, respectively, were included in these subgroups. TCR sequencing covered fewer than 250 trial participants: 200 to 210 given two doses of AZD1222 and some 25 given two doses of MenACWY control vaccine. Study-level results and caveats: In the small 56-69-year group, the increase in depth fell short of significance, most likely because of low power. Because no day 14 peak-response samples were available, the repertoires could be characterized only after the peak T cell response. Conclusions about previously exposed vaccinees are limited, since just five to seven AZD1222 recipients were seropositive for SARS-CoV-2 at baseline. Epitopes outside the regions mutated in the B.1.351 and B.1.1.7 variants were reportedly recognized by nearly half of the unique spike-specific TCRs. Most participants were white British and females outnumbered males, and the authors suggested that clonal diversity may have been underestimated. The whole spike protein was spanned by vaccine-associated CD4 TCRs, and dominant responses were seen in regions 160-218 and 743-854. After two AZD1222 doses, spike-specific TCR breadth and depth were significantly higher than at day 0 and than in MenACWY recipients.

V is pared back by 1 base and J by 2 bases, with 8 bases lying between the germline termini. The CDR3, cysteine through phenylalanine, is 14 amino acids long. The CDR3 DNA has 42 bases and is translated from base 1. CDR1 and CDR2 are drawn from the germline V gene: SGHTA, FQGNSA. The CDR3 regions of human TCRbeta chains were analyzed by immunosequencing. The paper's processing steps were these. Repertoire TCRs were matched against a reference library of SARS-CoV-2-specific TCRs generated with the MIRA antigen-specificity platform. Breadth was defined as the fraction of unique TCRs that were SARS-CoV-2-associated. Depth was defined as the fraction of total T cells that were SARS-CoV-2-associated. Each spike-specific TCR was assigned to its reactive spike region and to a CD4 or CD8 class using the MIRA data. Log10-transformed breadth and depth values were compared by one-way ANOVA with Sidak's multiple comparisons tests. Entries here come from immuneACCESS through TCRdb and include only in-frame sequences with V and J called. Some clones fail to appear in such tables; in the studies checked, an unresolved V gene covers under half of the shortfall, and the cause of the remainder is unknown. That table furnishes V, J and clone size, whereas the DNA furnished D and trimming. The sample profile shows roughly 120,000 clones; around 85% of them were found once. Roughly 2.4% of the sample rests with the top ten.

With respect to this clone: Its antigen specificity is not known. Base qualities are not provided; no much larger clone lies one nucleotide away.

Reading the label with the study, this specimen's time point is: baseline before first vaccination. The vaccinee samples were drawn from two UK trials, COV001 and COV002, one of which was a single-blind randomized controlled phase 2/3 trial testing AZD1222 (ChAdOx1 nCoV-19) in healthy adults. Trial participant PBMC samples were collected at day 0 and day 28 after the second dose for TCRbeta chain sequencing. The chain uses TRBV7-2 and TRBJ1-2, and perhaps TRBD1 as D gene, on 6 matching bases. This clonotype originated in an adult in good health. Source: peripheral blood, taken on day 0 of AZD1222 vaccination. The CDR3: CASSLGGTNYGYTF. DNA sequence: TGTGCCAGCAGCTTAGGCGGGACAAACTATGGCTACACCTTC.